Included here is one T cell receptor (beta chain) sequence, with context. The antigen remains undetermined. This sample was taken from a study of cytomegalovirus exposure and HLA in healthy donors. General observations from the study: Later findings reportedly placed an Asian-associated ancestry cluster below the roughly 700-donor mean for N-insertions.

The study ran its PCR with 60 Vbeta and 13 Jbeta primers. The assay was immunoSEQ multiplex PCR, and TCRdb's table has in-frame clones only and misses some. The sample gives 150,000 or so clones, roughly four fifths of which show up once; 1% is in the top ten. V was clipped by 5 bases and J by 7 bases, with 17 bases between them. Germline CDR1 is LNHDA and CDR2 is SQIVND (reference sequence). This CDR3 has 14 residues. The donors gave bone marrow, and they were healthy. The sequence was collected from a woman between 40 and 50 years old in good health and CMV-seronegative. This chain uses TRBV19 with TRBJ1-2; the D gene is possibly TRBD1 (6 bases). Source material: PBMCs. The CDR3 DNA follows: TGTGCCAGTAGTCCCTTAACAGGGAGCGGTGGCTACACCTTC. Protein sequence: CASSPLTGSGGYTF.